These 24 T cell receptor beta chains share one sample of origin, sequenced in a study of PD-1 blockade in classical Hodgkin lymphoma. The time point here: cycle 4 day 1 (C4D1), after around six weeks of nivolumab. Each patient's relapse followed autologous stem cell transplantation, and brentuximab vedotin exposure varied. TCRdb keeps only in-frame clones here, not all; method: immunoSEQ multiplex PCR. The table records 50,000 to 65,000 clones, 75% to 95% of them present only once. The sequencing here drew on peripheral blood mononuclear cells (PBMCs), taken before the fourth cycle of nivolumab. These receptors were taken from a human donor with classical Hodgkin lymphoma.

The chain's CDR3 is CASSLAVTGELFF. The DNA for the CDR3 is TGTGCCAGCAGCTTGGCCGTCACCGGGGAGCTGTTTTTT. This rearrangement joins TRBV5-6 to TRBJ2-2; unclear D gene. V lost 0 bases and J lost 4, with 4 bases in between. The length of the CDR3 is 13 residues. CDR1 is SGHDT, CDR2 YYEEEE, per germline. The variable domain in full, completed from reference TRBV5-6 and TRBJ2-2, reads DAGVTQSPTHLIKTRGQQVTLRCSPKSGHDTVSWYQQALGQGPQFIFQYYEEEERQRGNFPDRFSGHQFPNYSSELNVNALLLGDSALYLCASSLAVTGELFFGEGSRLTVL.

The chain uses TRBV5-6 and TRBJ2-5; 7 bases line up with TRBD2. Germline CDR1 reads SGHDT; CDR2 reads YYEEEE. The CDR3 consists of 15 residues. The trim removed 5 bases at V and 4 bases at J, leaving 11 bases unmatched. The CDR3 loop reads CASRSSSGPRETQYF. CDR3 nucleotides: TGTGCCAGCAGATCGTCTAGCGGACCCAGAGAGACCCAGTACTTC.

The chain uses TRBV10-1 and TRBJ2-3; D is ambiguous. Trimming shortened V by 3 bases and J by 4 bases, and 8 bases separated the two germline ends. The V gene's germline CDR1 is WNHNN and CDR2 SYGVQD (reference sequence). CDR3 length equals 13 residues. CDR3 DNA sequence: TGCGCCAGCAGTGACGCAGGCGCAGATACGCAGTATTTT. This encodes CASSDAGADTQYF.

This chain joins TRBV5-5 and TRBJ1-1; no clear D gene. Germline loops: CDR1 SGHKS, CDR2 YYEKEE (reference sequence). The V gene lost 3 bases and the J gene lost 8 bases, with 8 bases spanning the gap. The CDR3 length is 11 residues. This CDR3 is CASSSPTEAFF. The CDR3 DNA sequence: TGTGCCAGCAGCTCCCCTACGGAAGCTTTCTTT.

The J gene is TRBJ1-1, the V gene TRBV11-1; no clear D. Per germline, CDR1 SGHAT and CDR2 FQDESV (reference sequence). The CDR3 is made up of 15 amino acids. Trimming cost V 1 base and J 0 bases, with 9 bases left between them. CDR3 loop: CASSLVLGVNTEAFF. In DNA form, the CDR3 reads TGTGCCAGCAGCTTAGTCCTTGGCGTGAACACTGAAGCTTTCTTT.

This chain uses TRBV11-2 with TRBJ2-3; D tentatively reads TRBD1 or TRBD2 (5 bases each). Looked up from germline, CDR1 is SGHAT and CDR2 is FQNNGV. CDR3 length equals 17 residues. V shed 5 bases and J shed 3 bases, with 21 bases lying between them. CDR3 nucleotides: TGTGCCAGCAGCGCCTCGGGGCTAGGTCCGAGGACAGATACGCAGTATTTT. Translating gives CASSASGLGPRTDTQYF. Complete variable domain (other parts from reference TRBV11-2 and TRBJ2-3): EAGVAQSPRYKIIEKRQSVAFWCNPISGHATLYWYQQILGQGPKLLIQFQNNGVVDDSQLPKDRFSAERLKGVDSTLKIQPAKLEDSAVYLCASSASGLGPRTDTQYFGPGTRLTVL.

The chain employs TRBV5-1 and TRBJ2-1, with 13 bases identical to TRBD2. Germline-derived CDR1 and CDR2 are SGHRS and YFSETQ. After removal of 3 bases from V and 6 bases from J, the junction contained 6 bases not matched to a gene. The length of the CDR3 is 16 residues. DNA of the CDR3: TGCGCCAGCAGCTCGGAAACTAGCGGGGGGGCCAATGAGCAGTTCTTC. Amino acids: CASSSETSGGANEQFF.

This sequence joins TRBV10-1 and TRBJ1-1, with TRBD1 matching 7 bases. The CDR3 length is 15 residues. Germline V gives CDR1 WNHNN, CDR2 SYGVQD (reference sequence). V trimming: 3 bases; J trimming: 1 base; junction bases outside the gene matches: 5. The CDR3 DNA reads as TGCGCCAGCAGTGATACGACAGGGCCGAACACTGAAGCTTTCTTT. It yields the protein CASSDTTGPNTEAFF.

V is TRBV30 and J is TRBJ2-1, with a possible D match to TRBD1 (6 bases). Trimming took off 8 bases at V and 4 bases at J, with 15 bases between the two ends. This CDR3 has 13 residues. Per germline, CDR1 GTSNPN and CDR2 SVGIG (reference sequence). Here the CDR3 DNA reads TGTGCCGGCTCAGGGACATCTTACAATGAGCAGTTCTTC. This sequence encodes CAGSGTSYNEQFF.

This rearrangement joins TRBV27 to TRBJ2-7, with 8 bases matching TRBD1. Germline V lookup: CDR1 MNHEY, CDR2 SMNVEV (reference sequence). The CDR3 runs 13 residues. V dropped 6 bases and J dropped 8; count of bases not matched to a gene: 9. In nucleotides, the CDR3 is TGTGCCAGCAGCAAATGGGACAGGAAGAAGCAGTACTTC. Amino acids: CASSKWDRKKQYF.

This chain connects TRBV4-2 to TRBJ2-1; D possibly corresponds to TRBD2 (6 bases). The CDR3 is made up of 15 amino acids. CDR1 and CDR2 from the germline V gene are LGHNA and YNFKEQ. Trimming took 1 base from V and 7 from J, leaving 14 bases between them. CDR3 sequence reads: CASSQAGAGWNEQFF. DNA for the CDR3: TGTGCCAGCAGCCAAGCGGGAGCGGGCTGGAATGAGCAGTTCTTC.

Written as DNA, the CDR3 is TGTGCCAGCAGCCCACCAGGACGGCGATGGGGCTACACCTTC. This gives the protein CASSPPGRRWGYTF. This rearrangement joins TRBV9 to TRBJ1-2, with D uncertain. Germline values: CDR1 SGDLS, CDR2 YYNGEE. The CDR3 runs to 14 residues. V lost 4 bases and J 8 bases, leaving 18 bases between the germline ends.

The chain is built from TRBV6-5 and TRBJ2-1, with D unresolved. The length of the CDR3 is 13 residues. Trimming removed 1 base from V and 7 bases from J, with 8 bases in between. Per the germline V gene, CDR1 is MNHEY and CDR2 is SVGAGI. The CDR3 here is CASSYYGRNEQFF. DNA for the CDR3: TGTGCCAGCAGTTACTATGGACGGAATGAGCAGTTCTTC.

The count of this clone is one. The chain links TRBV7-9 to TRBJ2-7; D gene unclear. The CDR3 totals 14 residues. Germline lookup yields CDR1 SEHNR and CDR2 FQNEAQ (reference sequence). The germline V and J ends were trimmed by 1 base and 1 base, with 8 bases remaining between them. This CDR3 reads CASSLVERSYEQYF. CDR3 DNA sequence: TGTGCCAGCAGCTTAGTTGAGAGGTCCTACGAGCAGTACTTC. Drawing the rest from reference TRBV7-9 and TRBJ2-7, the complete variable domain is DTGVSQNPRHKITKRGQNVTFRCDPISEHNRLYWYRQTLGQGPEFLTYFQNEAQLEKSRLLSDRFSAERPKGSFSTLEIQRTEQGDSAMYLCASSLVERSYEQYFGPGTRLTVT.

The chain couples TRBV7-9 to TRBJ2-5; TRBD2 aligns across 9 bases. V was clipped by 1 base and J by 5 bases; unmatched bases: 5. The CDR3 sequence is 15 residues long. CDR1 is SEHNR, CDR2 FQNEAQ, per germline (reference sequence). The CDR3 here is CASSLGLAGRETQYF. CDR3 DNA sequence: TGTGCCAGCAGCTTAGGGCTAGCGGGGAGGGAGACCCAGTACTTC.

The CDR3 loop is CASSSGQGLDEKLFF. For the CDR3, the DNA is TGTGCCAGCAGTAGCGGACAGGGTTTAGATGAAAAACTGTTTTTT. The gene calls are TRBV28 and TRBJ1-4; 8 nucleotides line up with TRBD1. This CDR3 contains 15 residues. V lost 5 bases and J lost 6; bases outside the gene matches: 8. Germline CDR1 and CDR2: MDHEN and SYDVKM.

J is TRBJ2-2 and V is TRBV7-9; 7 nucleotides line up with TRBD2. Per the germline V gene, CDR1 is SEHNR and CDR2 is FQNEAQ (reference sequence). J gave up 0 bases and V 8 bases, and 0 bases lay outside the gene matches. The CDR3 contains 13 residues. The CDR3 region is CASGGANTGELFF. The CDR3 DNA sequence: TGTGCCAGCGGGGGGGCGAACACCGGGGAGCTGTTTTTT.

The chain carries TRBV28 and TRBJ1-3, with D perhaps matching TRBD1 (5 bases). Trimming left V 5 bases short and J 0 bases short, with 8 bases between. The germline CDR1 and CDR2 sequences are MDHEN and SYDVKM. CDR3 length: 14 amino acids. CDR3 loop: CASSPGISGNTIYF. CDR3 nucleotide sequence: TGTGCCAGCAGTCCAGGGATCTCTGGAAACACCATATATTTT. Variable domain in full (rest from reference TRBV28 and TRBJ1-3): DVKVTQSSRYLVKRTGEKVFLECVQDMDHENMFWYRQDPGLGLRLIYFSYDVKMKEKGDIPEGYSVSREKKERFSLILESASTNQTSMYLCASSPGISGNTIYFGEGSWLTVV.

J is TRBJ1-2 and V is TRBV30, with TRBD1 matching over 7 bases. Germline V lookup: CDR1 GTSNPN, CDR2 SVGIG (reference sequence). This CDR3 contains 11 residues. The ends lost 8 bases at V and 3 bases at J; junction bases unmatched: 3. The CDR3, as DNA: TGTGCCGGCCAGGGGGACTATGGCTACACCTTC. Its protein is CAGQGDYGYTF.

The J gene is TRBJ1-2, the V gene TRBV7-2; TRBD1 might be the D (5 bases). Trimming stripped 5 bases from V and 1 base from J, with 20 bases between. Per germline, CDR1 SGHTA and CDR2 FQGNSA. This CDR3 has 17 residues. The CDR3 here is CASSTAGTGVDNYGYTF. CDR3 DNA sequence: TGTGCCAGCAGCACGGCGGGGACTGGGGTCGATAACTATGGCTACACCTTC.

The chain carries TRBV30 and TRBJ1-2; D is undetermined. The germline CDR1 and CDR2 sequences are GTSNPN and SVGIG (reference sequence). V lost 2 bases, J lost 4 bases, and 11 bases lay in between. The CDR3 covers 13 residues. CDR3 sequence: CAWSPTGIYGYTF. The DNA for the CDR3 is TGTGCCTGGAGTCCCACGGGTATCTATGGCTACACCTTC.

The gene calls are TRBV10-2 and TRBJ1-2; TRBD1 is a possible D gene (5 bases). V gave up 0 bases and J gave up 7 bases, with 15 bases separating them. The CDR3 consists of 15 residues. Germline V lookup: CDR1 WSHSY, CDR2 SAAADI. CDR3 DNA: TGCGCCAGCAGTGAGTCGGGGGAGCGCCTGAGTGGCTACACCTTC. It is translated as CASSESGERLSGYTF.

This clone has a handful of counts. The chain joins TRBV6-1 to TRBJ1-5; TRBD1 matches 10 bases. Germline V gene lookup returns CDR1 MNHNS and CDR2 SASEGT. Germline trimming cut 4 bases from V and 4 bases from J; bases unmatched to any gene: 4. The CDR3 loop spans 15 amino acids. CDR3 DNA: TGTGCCAGCAGTGGGGGACAGGGGCTAAATCAGCCCCAGCATTTT. Translated: CASSGGQGLNQPQHF.

The V call is TRBV5-6, the J call TRBJ2-4, with TRBD1 matching 8 bases. This CDR3 is 13 amino acids long. The junction had 4 bases not matched to a gene; V was cut back by 7 bases and J by 4 bases. The germline V gene has CDR1 SGHDT and CDR2 YYEEEE. CDR3 residues: CASLGQGKNIQYF. The DNA of the CDR3 is TGTGCCAGCCTTGGACAGGGTAAAAACATTCAGTACTTC.